Following are 29 T cell receptor beta chains from one sample sequenced in a study of technical replicates of blood from several donors. Libraries were prepared by immunoSEQ multiplex PCR; TCRdb keeps only in-frame clonotypes and omits some of them. Among 65,000 to 80,000 clones listed, approximately 98% were seen once. Sequenced: T cells isolated from PBMCs. These receptors came from a human donor in good health.

This rearrangement joins TRBV2 to TRBJ2-1; D is ambiguous. The germline gives CDR1 SNHLY, CDR2 FYNNEI. The CDR3 consists of 14 residues. Trimming shortened V by 4 bases and J by 0 bases, and 7 bases separated the two germline ends. CDR3 nucleotide sequence: TGTGCCAGCAGTGGGCTAGTCTCCTACAATGAGCAGTTCTTC. This gives the protein CASSGLVSYNEQFF. Combining the CDR3 with reference TRBV2 and TRBJ2-1 gives the whole variable domain EPEVTQTPSHQVTQMGQEVILRCVPISNHLYFYWYRQILGQKVEFLVSFYNNEISEKSEIFDDQFSVERPDGSNFTLKIRSTKLEDSAMYFCASSGLVSYNEQFFGPGTRLTVL.

The chain carries TRBV19 and TRBJ1-2; 7 bases are a match to TRBD1. The CDR3 is 19 amino acids. CDR1 and CDR2 from the germline V gene are LNHDA and SQIVND (reference sequence). Trimming cost V 3 bases and J 2 bases; bases outside gene matches: 18. Written as DNA, the CDR3 is TGTGCCAGTAGTATCTGGTTTGTTCCCGATGACAGGGAAAACTATGGCTACACCTTC. Its translation: CASSIWFVPDDRENYGYTF.

The chain carries TRBV27 and TRBJ2-7, with 9 nucleotides matching TRBD2. V trimming: 10 bases; J trimming: 2 bases; junction bases outside the gene matches: 9. The germline CDR1 and CDR2 sequences are MNHEY and SMNVEV (reference sequence). The CDR3 totals 14 residues. CDR3 sequence (DNA): TGTGCCACCGGACTAGCGAGAGGGGCCTACGAGCAGTACTTC. Translation gives CATGLARGAYEQYF.

V and J are TRBV28 and TRBJ2-6; TRBD2 agrees at 11 bases. The CDR3 totals 17 residues. Germline values: CDR1 MDHEN, CDR2 SYDVKM. The ends lost 2 bases at V and 3 bases at J; junction bases unmatched: 3. DNA for the CDR3: TGTGCCAGCAGTTTAAGGCTAGCGGGGGGTGGGGCCAACGTCCTGACTTTC. Its protein is CASSLRLAGGGANVLTF.

The chain carries TRBV19 and TRBJ1-1; 8 positions agree with TRBD1. V lost 7 bases, J lost 3 bases, and 10 bases stayed unmatched. The CDR3 sequence is 15 residues long. Looked up from germline, CDR1 is LNHDA and CDR2 is SQIVND (reference sequence). The CDR3 reads CASTRDRGPHTEAFF. The CDR3 region has the DNA TGTGCCAGTACCCGAGACAGGGGCCCACACACTGAAGCTTTCTTT.

The chain recombines TRBV11-3 with TRBJ1-5; D gene uncertain. The CDR3 has 12 residues. The germline V and J ends were trimmed by 3 bases and 6 bases, with 6 bases remaining between them. Germline values: CDR1 SGHNT, CDR2 YENEEA. DNA for the CDR3: TGTGCCAGCAGCTTTGGGAGTCAGCCCCAGCATTTT. Translation: CASSFGSQPQHF.

The gene calls are TRBV29-1 and TRBJ2-1; D gene ambiguous. The germline V gene encodes CDR1 SQVTM and CDR2 ANQGSEA. V was cut by 1 base and J by 4 bases, with 17 bases left in between. The CDR3 covers 16 residues. Here the CDR3 DNA reads TGCAGCGTTGAAGGGCCAGGCCAGGTTCTTTACAATGAGCAGTTCTTC. Residues: CSVEGPGQVLYNEQFF.

The chain carries TRBV5-4 and TRBJ1-1, with a possible D match to TRBD1 (6 bases). This CDR3 has 15 residues. The V and J ends lost 4 bases and 3 bases respectively, with 16 bases between them. Germline CDR1 and CDR2: SGHNT and YYREEE (reference sequence). The CDR3 region has the DNA TGTGCCAGCAGCCTCCCTGGGAGGGGGGACACTGAAGCTTTCTTT. This codes for CASSLPGRGDTEAFF.

V is TRBV15 and J is TRBJ1-2; D is ambiguous. The V gene's germline CDR1 is LNHNV and CDR2 YYDKDF (reference sequence). The CDR3 extends over 13 amino acids. Trimming pared 0 bases from V and 8 bases from J, leaving 10 bases between. CDR3 region: CATSRDRLLGYTF. In DNA, the CDR3 is TGTGCCACCAGCAGAGACAGACTGTTGGGCTACACCTTC.

The chain links TRBV29-1 to TRBJ1-4; 12 bases match TRBD1. J was trimmed by 1 base and V by 6 bases; bases with no gene match: 9. Germline values: CDR1 SQVTM, CDR2 ANQGSEA. The CDR3 spans 17 residues. The CDR3 is CSVLGGQGAQTNEKLFF. CDR3 DNA sequence: TGCAGCGTCCTAGGGGGACAGGGGGCGCAAACTAATGAAAAACTGTTTTTT.

This sequence joins TRBV9 and TRBJ2-3, with D hard to call. CDR1 and CDR2 from the germline V gene are SGDLS and YYNGEE. There are 14 residues in the CDR3. Trimming left V 0 bases short and J 2 bases short, with 7 bases between. The CDR3 DNA follows: TGTGCCAGCAGCGTAGGGGCAGACACAGATACGCAGTATTTT. Its translation is CASSVGADTDTQYF.

V gene TRBV28 combines with J gene TRBJ1-5, with a weak D call TRBD1 (5 bases). Between the trimmed V and J ends, which lost 5 bases and 3 bases, there was a span of 14 bases. The CDR3 extends over 15 amino acids. Per germline, CDR1 MDHEN and CDR2 SYDVKM. CDR3 DNA sequence: TGTGCCAGCAGTCCAGGGACTTTAAACAATCAGCCCCAGCATTTT. Amino acid sequence: CASSPGTLNNQPQHF.

V is TRBV5-1 and J is TRBJ2-5; 10 positions match TRBD2. Losses at the gene ends were 4 bases for V and 1 base for J; bases not matched to a gene: 4. CDR3 length: 15 amino acids. The germline gives CDR1 SGHRS, CDR2 YFSETQ. The CDR3 DNA reads as TGCGCCAGCAGCCCCGGGACTAGCGCCCAAGAGACCCAGTACTTC. Translation: CASSPGTSAQETQYF.

This clone has a single count. This chain connects TRBV2 to TRBJ1-1; 9 bases map to TRBD1. CDR3 length: 14 amino acids. From germline, CDR1 is SNHLY and CDR2 FYNNEI. Losses at the gene ends were 6 bases for V and 4 bases for J; bases not matched to a gene: 6. DNA for the CDR3: TGTGCCAGCAGGGGGACAGGGCAAGGCACTGAAGCTTTCTTT. Translated, it gives CASRGTGQGTEAFF.

The rearrangement links TRBV11-3 to TRBJ2-1; the D gene is possibly TRBD2 (6 bases). Germline CDR1 SGHNT, CDR2 YENEEA. With 5 bases removed from V and 6 bases from J, the gap between germline ends came to 11 bases. The CDR3 is 13 amino acids. The CDR3 here is CASSREGGNEQFF. CDR3 nucleotides: TGTGCCAGCAGCCGAGAGGGAGGCAATGAGCAGTTCTTC.

V and J are TRBV5-1 and TRBJ2-7, with 8 nucleotides matching TRBD2. This CDR3 has 18 residues. V was pared by 5 bases and J by 3 bases, with 19 bases of the junction left unmatched. Germline CDR1 and CDR2: SGHRS and YFSETQ. The CDR3 sequence is CASSGDRKTGLGIYEQYF. CDR3 nucleotides: TGCGCCAGCAGTGGAGACAGAAAAACGGGACTAGGGATCTACGAGCAGTACTTC.

This chain links TRBV2 with TRBJ2-7; 8 positions agree with TRBD2. Germline V CDR1 and CDR2: SNHLY, FYNNEI. Trimming cost V 4 bases and J 4 bases; bases outside gene matches: 9. The CDR3 length is 15 residues. CDR3 coding DNA: TGTGCCAGCAGTGGGGAAGCGGGAGTACAATACGAGCAGTACTTC. It specifies CASSGEAGVQYEQYF. Filled out from reference TRBV2 and TRBJ2-7, the complete variable domain reads EPEVTQTPSHQVTQMGQEVILRCVPISNHLYFYWYRQILGQKVEFLVSFYNNEISEKSEIFDDQFSVERPDGSNFTLKIRSTKLEDSAMYFCASSGEAGVQYEQYFGPGTRLTVT.

This chain joins TRBV2 and TRBJ2-1; 9 positions agree with TRBD1. After removal of 1 base from V and 7 bases from J, the junction contained 8 bases not matched to a gene. The CDR3 spans 16 residues. CDR1 and CDR2 (germline): SNHLY, FYNNEI. DNA for the CDR3: TGTGCCAGCAGTGAAGATCTCGGGACAGGGCGAAATGAGCAGTTCTTC. It codes for CASSEDLGTGRNEQFF.

J is TRBJ1-5 and V is TRBV6-5; D is possibly TRBD1 (5 bases). Between the trimmed V and J ends, which lost 6 bases and 6 bases, there was a span of 12 bases. This CDR3 has 13 residues. CDR1 is MNHEY and CDR2 is SVGAGI in the germline V gene. In nucleotides, the CDR3 is TGTGCCAGCAGCCCAGGGAAGTCTCAGCCCCAGCATTTT. Translated: CASSPGKSQPQHF.

The table lists this clone with a few counts. The CDR3 sequence: CSGGEGWDAFF. CDR3 bases: TGCAGCGGGGGAGAGGGTTGGGATGCTTTCTTT. This chain connects TRBV29-1 to TRBJ1-1; no firm D call. Trimming stripped 7 bases from V and 11 bases from J, with 17 bases between. This CDR3 comprises 11 residues. CDR1 is SQVTM, CDR2 ANQGSEA, per germline.

The chain links TRBV11-3 to TRBJ2-5, with unresolved D. Trimming shortened V by 5 bases and J by 2 bases, and 9 bases separated the two germline ends. The germline V gene encodes CDR1 SGHNT and CDR2 YENEEA. This CDR3 contains 13 residues. The CDR3 DNA reads TGTGCCAGCAGCATACAGACACAAGAGACCCAGTACTTC. Residues: CASSIQTQETQYF.

This clone has a handful of counts. The CDR3 loop reads CASSLTGTVNQPQHF. CDR3 DNA: TGTGCCAGCAGCCTCACCGGGACAGTCAATCAGCCCCAGCATTTT. The chain carries TRBV4-2 and TRBJ1-5, with TRBD1 matching 7 bases. Germline CDR1 LGHNA, CDR2 YNFKEQ. The CDR3 spans 15 residues. J was trimmed by 3 bases and V by 4 bases; bases with no gene match: 6.

The J gene is TRBJ1-1, the V gene TRBV23-1; D is unclear. TRBV23-1 is an ORF for which the function is uncertain. The CDR3 totals 16 residues. The ends were cut back, 0 bases at V and 8 bases at J, with 19 bases in the middle. The CDR3 protein is CASSQSSRPVSREAFF. In DNA form, the CDR3 reads TGCGCCAGCAGTCAATCTTCCCGCCCCGTCTCGCGGGAAGCTTTCTTT.

The chain has TRBV19 and TRBJ2-1, with a possible D match to TRBD2 (6 bases). This CDR3 has 13 amino acids. Trimming left V 0 bases short and J 10 bases short, with 10 bases between. CDR1 is LNHDA and CDR2 is SQIVND in the germline V gene (reference sequence). The CDR3 is CASSIDFAGEQFF. CDR3 nucleotides: TGTGCCAGTAGTATAGATTTTGCGGGAGAGCAGTTCTTC. Filled out from reference TRBV19 and TRBJ2-1, the complete variable domain reads DGGITQSPKYLFRKEGQNVTLSCEQNLNHDAMYWYRQDPGQGLRLIYYSQIVNDFQKGDIAEGYSVSREKKESFPLTVTSAQKNPTAFYLCASSIDFAGEQFFGPGTRLTVL.

The genes are TRBV4-1 and TRBJ2-1; TRBD2 agrees at 11 bases. Germline V gene lookup returns CDR1 MGHRA and CDR2 YSYEKL. The J segment lost 4 bases and the V segment lost 1 base, leaving 3 bases of the junction unmatched. The CDR3 spans 16 residues. CDR3 nucleotides: TGCGCCAGCAGCCAAGTTGGACTAGCGGGTTACAATGAGCAGTTCTTC. Amino acids: CASSQVGLAGYNEQFF.

This chain connects TRBV11-2 to TRBJ2-3; TRBD2 matches 10 bases. After removal of 6 bases from V and 2 bases from J, the junction contained 8 bases not matched to a gene. Per germline, CDR1 SGHAT and CDR2 FQNNGV. The CDR3 is made up of 16 amino acids. The CDR3 sequence: CASRPATSGLTDTQYF. The CDR3, as DNA: TGTGCCAGCAGACCCGCGACTAGCGGGCTCACAGATACGCAGTATTTT.

This clone was seen only once. This chain connects TRBV19 to TRBJ2-7; 7 bases align to TRBD1. J was trimmed by 5 bases and V by 0 bases; bases with no gene match: 7. The CDR3 consists of 15 residues. Germline values: CDR1 LNHDA, CDR2 SQIVND (reference sequence). CDR3 DNA sequence: TGTGCCAGTAGTATAGATAGGCAGGGGGTCAACGAGCAGTACTTC. Its protein is CASSIDRQGVNEQYF.

The rearrangement uses TRBV19 and TRBJ2-1; D is possibly TRBD1 (5 bases). CDR3 length: 13 residues. V was trimmed by 3 bases and J by 7 bases, leaving 10 bases between them. Per the germline V gene, CDR1 is LNHDA and CDR2 is SQIVND (reference sequence). CDR3 DNA sequence: TGTGCCAGTAGTATGCAGGGTCGGAATGAGCAGTTCTTC. As protein: CASSMQGRNEQFF. Supplemented by reference TRBV19 and TRBJ2-1, the full variable domain reads DGGITQSPKYLFRKEGQNVTLSCEQNLNHDAMYWYRQDPGQGLRLIYYSQIVNDFQKGDIAEGYSVSREKKESFPLTVTSAQKNPTAFYLCASSMQGRNEQFFGPGTRLTVL.

The CDR3 region is CASSLNRPNRNTIYF. The DNA of the CDR3 is TGTGCCAGCAGCTTAAACAGACCAAACCGAAACACCATATATTTT. This sequence joins TRBV7-8 and TRBJ1-3, with D unclear. This CDR3 is 15 amino acids long. Trimming took 2 bases from V and 5 from J, leaving 13 bases between them. Per germline, CDR1 SGHVS and CDR2 FQNEAQ.